This T cell receptor (beta chain) was captured in a study of shared clonotypes between healthy human individuals. Study-level points and caveats: Depth was large, yet rarefaction showed that sorted-subset sequencing was incomplete.

The naive CD8 fraction comprised CD45RO-negative cells positively selected for CCR7 and excluded terminally differentiated effector memory CD45RA+ cells. On this clone itself: Its antigen is still unknown.

Libraries were prepared by immunoSEQ multiplex PCR; TCRdb keeps only in-frame clonotypes and omits some of them. The sample yields some 2 million clones, roughly 94% seen once. Germline CDR1 SGHKS, CDR2 YYEKEE (reference sequence). Unmatched junction bases numbered 12, after V lost 6 bases and J lost 4 bases. This CDR3 has 16 amino acids. Material for sequencing was naive CD8+ T cells sorted from blood. The TCR comes from a man younger than 35 in good health. This rearrangement joins TRBV5-5 to TRBJ2-7; 11 positions agree with TRBD2. The CDR3 DNA follows: TGTGCCAGCACTATCATAGCGGGAGGGCCGAATTACGAGCAGTACTTC. Its translation is CASTIIAGGPNYEQYF.